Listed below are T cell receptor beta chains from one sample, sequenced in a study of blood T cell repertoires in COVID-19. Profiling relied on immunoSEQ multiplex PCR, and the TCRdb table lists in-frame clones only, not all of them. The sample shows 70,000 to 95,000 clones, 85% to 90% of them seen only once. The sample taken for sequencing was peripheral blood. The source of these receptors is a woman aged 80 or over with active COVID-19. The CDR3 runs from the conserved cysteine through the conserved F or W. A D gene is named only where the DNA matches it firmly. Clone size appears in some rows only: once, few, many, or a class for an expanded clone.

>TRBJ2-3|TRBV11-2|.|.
TGTGCCAGCAGCTTAATGGCGGGGAGCACAGATACGCAGTATTTT
CASSLMAGSTDTQYF
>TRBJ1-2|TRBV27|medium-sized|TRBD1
TGTGCCAGCAGTTTATCAAGGACAGGACTAAAGAACTACACCTTC
CASSLSRTGLKNYTF
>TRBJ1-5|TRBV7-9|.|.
TGTGCCAGCAGCCCACAGGGAGATCAGCCCCAGCATTTT
CASSPQGDQPQHF
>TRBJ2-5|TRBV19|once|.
TGTGCCAGTAGTATAGGTCGACAGTACCAAGAGACCCAGTACTTC
CASSIGRQYQETQYF
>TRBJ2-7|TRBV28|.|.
TGTGCCAGCAGCGAACAGGGGGGGCTCTACGAGCAGTACTTC
CASSEQGGLYEQYF
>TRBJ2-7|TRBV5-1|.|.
TGCGCCAGCAGCACAACCGGACAGTTCTCCTACGAGCAGTACTTC
CASSTTGQFSYEQYF
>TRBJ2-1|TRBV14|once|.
TGTGCCAGCAGCCGAGGGGGCTACAATGAGCAGTTCTTC
CASSRGGYNEQFF
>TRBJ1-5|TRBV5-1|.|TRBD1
TGCGCCAGCAGCTCGGGACAGCCCAATCAGCCCCAGCATTTT
CASSSGQPNQPQHF
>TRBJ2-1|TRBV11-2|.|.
TGTGCCAGCAGCGACAGATACAATGAGCAGTTCTTC
CASSDRYNEQFF
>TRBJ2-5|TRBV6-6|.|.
TGTGCCAGCAGCTCCGTTACGGCGGTTGAACGAGAGACCCAGTACTTC
CASSSVTAVERETQYF
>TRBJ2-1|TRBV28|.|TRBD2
TGTGCCAGCAGTCCGCTAGCGGGAGCATACAATGAGCAGTTCTTC
CASSPLAGAYNEQFF
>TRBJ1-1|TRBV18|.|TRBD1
TGTGCCAGCTCTCGACAGGGGACGAACACTGAAGCTTTCTTT
CASSRQGTNTEAFF
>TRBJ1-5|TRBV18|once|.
TGTGCCAGCTCACCTACAGGGTTGGATCAGCCCCAGCATTTT
CASSPTGLDQPQHF
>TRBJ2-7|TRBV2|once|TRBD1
TGTGCCAGCAGTGTACAGGGGGGAAACGAGCAGTACTTC
CASSVQGGNEQYF
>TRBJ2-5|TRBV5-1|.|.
TGCGCCAGCAGCTTGGCCGTTGAGCCGAAGACCCAGTACTTC
CASSLAVEPKTQYF
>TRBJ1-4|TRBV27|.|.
TGTGCCAGCAGTGACAGGACGGAGGAAAAACTGTTTTTT
CASSDRTEEKLFF
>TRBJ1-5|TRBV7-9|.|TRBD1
TGTGCCAGCAGCGTCGATCAGGGGGAGTATAGCAATCAGCCCCAGCATTTT
CASSVDQGEYSNQPQHF
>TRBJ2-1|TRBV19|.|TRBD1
TGTGCCAGTAGTATAGTGGGGACAGGGGGCTGGAATGAGCAGTTCTTC
CASSIVGTGGWNEQFF
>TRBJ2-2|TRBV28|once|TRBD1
TGTGCCAGCAGCCTCTTAAGGACCGGGACAGGGGGGGCCGGGGAGCTGTTTTTT
CASSLLRTGTGGAGELFF
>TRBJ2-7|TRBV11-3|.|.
TGTGCCAGCAGCTTAGATCGTGTACTAGAGACCTACGAGCAGTACTTC
CASSLDRVLETYEQYF
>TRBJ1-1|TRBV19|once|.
TGTGCCAGTAGTCCCGTAGGGGCGGGGAGCACTGAAGCTTTCTTT
CASSPVGAGSTEAFF
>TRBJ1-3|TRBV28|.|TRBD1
TGTGCCAGCAGTCAGGGACAGGGGTTAGGAAACACCATATATTTT
CASSQGQGLGNTIYF
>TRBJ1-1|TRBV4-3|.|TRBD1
TGCGCCAGCAGCCAAGCCCGACAGGGCGGCGCTGAAGCTTTCTTT
CASSQARQGGAEAFF
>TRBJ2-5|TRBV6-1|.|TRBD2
TGTGCCAGCAGTGAAATAGCGGGGGGCCAAGAGACCCAGTACTTC
CASSEIAGGQETQYF
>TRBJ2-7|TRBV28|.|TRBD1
TGTGCCAGCAGTCTCACCGGGACAGGGGGCATCTACGAGCAGTACTTC
CASSLTGTGGIYEQYF
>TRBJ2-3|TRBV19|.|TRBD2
TGTGCCAGTAGTCGAGGGACTAGCGGGAGTGGGGGAACAGATACGCAGTATTTT
CASSRGTSGSGGTDTQYF
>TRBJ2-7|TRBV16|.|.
TGTGCCAGCAGCCTTAGTTCGGGGGAATCCTACGAGCAGTACTTC
CASSLSSGESYEQYF
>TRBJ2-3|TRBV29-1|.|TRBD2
TGCAGCGTTGGGGGTTCCGGGACTAGCGGGAGTAGGACAGATACGCAGTATTTT
CSVGGSGTSGSRTDTQYF
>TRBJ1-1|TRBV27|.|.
TGTGCCAGCAGACTACTTGGTGGAGGGAACACTGAAGCTTTCTTT
CASRLLGGGNTEAFF
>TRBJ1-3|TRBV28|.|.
TGTGCCAGCAGTTTGGGGTCGGGGGGGCTCTCTGGAAACACCATATATTTT
CASSLGSGGLSGNTIYF
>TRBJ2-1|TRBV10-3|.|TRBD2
TGTGCCATCGGGACTAGCGGGACCTCCTACAATGAGCAGTTCTTC
CAIGTSGTSYNEQFF
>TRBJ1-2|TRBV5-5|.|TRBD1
TGTGCCAGCAGCTTTGGGGACAGAGCTAACTATGGCTACACCTTC
CASSFGDRANYGYTF